This T cell receptor (beta chain) emerged from a study of blood T cells in healthy people across ages. Study summary: Template switching picked up about one barcoded beta molecule for each two T cells.

The CDR3 covers 13 residues. Per the germline V gene, CDR1 is SGDLS and CDR2 is YYNGEE. Regarding this clonotype: Its target is unknown. One junction end does not reproduce the germline sequence, and a read error may be involved.

Study-level points and caveats: Comparison with aged donors showed that long-lived donors had more naive CD4+ cells and higher diversity. Reliance upon unsorted PBMCs precluded definitive naive versus antigen-experienced comparison.

A J-beta primer mix and a sample-barcoded 5' primer were used in a second PCR of roughly 6 to 12 cycles. TCRdb ran MiXCR on the 5' RACE reads and lists one entry per CDR3 protein. Seen here are some 1,800,000 distinct CDR3 sequences, about 39% observed once, and the top ten hold roughly 24%. Sequenced sample: blood. This chain uses TRBV9 with TRBJ2-7, with 7 nucleotides matching TRBD2. The clonotype originates from a human donor in good health. The CDR3 region is CASGSGDTYEQYF. The CDR3 coding sequence is TGCGCCTCGGGAAGCGGGGATACCTACGAGCAGTACTTC.